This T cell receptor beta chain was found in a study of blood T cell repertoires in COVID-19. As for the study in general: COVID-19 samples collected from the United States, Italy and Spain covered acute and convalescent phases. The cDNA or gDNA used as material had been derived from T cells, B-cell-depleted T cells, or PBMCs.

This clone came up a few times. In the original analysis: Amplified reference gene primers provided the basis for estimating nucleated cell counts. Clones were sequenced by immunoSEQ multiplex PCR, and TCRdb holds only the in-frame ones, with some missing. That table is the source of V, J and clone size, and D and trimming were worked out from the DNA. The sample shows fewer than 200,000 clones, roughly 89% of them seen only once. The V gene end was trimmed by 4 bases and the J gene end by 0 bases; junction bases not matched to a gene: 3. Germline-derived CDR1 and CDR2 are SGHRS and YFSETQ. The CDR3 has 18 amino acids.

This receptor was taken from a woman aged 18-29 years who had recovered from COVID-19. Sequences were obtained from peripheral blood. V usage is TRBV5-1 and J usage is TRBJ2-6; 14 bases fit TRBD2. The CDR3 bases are TGCGCCAGCAGCGGAGGGACTAGCGGGGGCTCTGGGGCCAACGTCCTGACTTTC. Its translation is CASSGGTSGGSGANVLTF.